This passage covers 30 T cell receptor beta chains from one sample sequenced in a study of PD-L1 blockade in urothelial cancer. Produced via immunoSEQ multiplex PCR; TCRdb's table is partial and in-frame only. The top ten hold approximately 3.1% of the sample, which has tens of thousands of clones, about 87% seen once. The sequenced sample was PBMCs, obtained around atezolizumab (anti-PD-L1) treatment. The receptors stem from a man aged 45-65 years with urothelial cancer.

This clone appeared once. This rearrangement joins TRBV7-2 to TRBJ1-2; the match to TRBD1 covers 9 bases. Germline trimming cut 5 bases from V and 4 bases from J; bases unmatched to any gene: 5. Looked up from germline, CDR1 is SGHTA and CDR2 is FQGNSA. The CDR3 spans 14 residues. The CDR3 DNA is TGTGCCAGCAGCGTTACAGGGGGCAGCTATGGCTACACCTTC. This gives the protein CASSVTGGSYGYTF.

The V gene is TRBV19, the J gene TRBJ2-1; TRBD1 aligns across 9 bases. The CDR3 extends over 19 amino acids. With 3 bases clipped from V and 0 bases from J, the junction kept 12 bases outside the gene matches. Germline values: CDR1 LNHDA, CDR2 SQIVND (reference sequence). CDR3 sequence (DNA): TGTGCCAGTAGTATTGGGACAGGGATTCCATTTAGCTCCTACAATGAGCAGTTCTTC. Its translation is CASSIGTGIPFSSYNEQFF. The whole variable domain, remainder taken from reference TRBV19 and TRBJ2-1, is DGGITQSPKYLFRKEGQNVTLSCEQNLNHDAMYWYRQDPGQGLRLIYYSQIVNDFQKGDIAEGYSVSREKKESFPLTVTSAQKNPTAFYLCASSIGTGIPFSSYNEQFFGPGTRLTVL.

This chain links TRBV5-4 with TRBJ2-5, with TRBD1 as a possible D gene (6 bases). V gave up 5 bases and J gave up 6 bases, with 23 bases separating them. The germline V gene has CDR1 SGHNT and CDR2 YYREEE (reference sequence). The CDR3 consists of 16 residues. CDR3 sequence (DNA): TGTGCCAGCAGTTCTCAGGGGACCATGTCCTATCAGACCCAGTACTTC. Translating gives CASSSQGTMSYQTQYF.

The chain employs TRBV19 and TRBJ2-6; TRBD1 aligns across 10 bases. Germline V CDR1 and CDR2: LNHDA, SQIVND (reference sequence). With 5 bases clipped from V and 0 bases from J, the junction kept 7 bases outside the gene matches. CDR3 length equals 18 residues. The CDR3 DNA reads TGTGCCAGTAGTTTCCCGACAGGGGGCTTCTCTGGGGCCAACGTCCTGACTTTC. Amino acid sequence: CASSFPTGGFSGANVLTF.

The chain combines TRBV6-5 with TRBJ2-1; 12 nucleotides align to TRBD2. CDR3 size: 16 residues. The V gene end was trimmed by 4 bases and the J gene end by 5 bases; junction bases not matched to a gene: 6. Germline V gene data show CDR1 as MNHEY and CDR2 as SVGAGI. The chain's CDR3 is CASSSLLAGGHNEQFF. In DNA form, the CDR3 reads TGTGCCAGCAGTTCCCTACTAGCGGGAGGACACAATGAGCAGTTCTTC.

The J gene is TRBJ2-7, the V gene TRBV25-1; 8 bases map to TRBD2. V dropped 10 bases and J dropped 0; count of bases not matched to a gene: 8. Germline V gene sequence: CDR1 MGHDK, CDR2 SYGVNS. The CDR3 contains 14 residues. The CDR3 loop reads CATLPRGGSYEQYF. For the CDR3, the DNA is TGTGCCACCCTCCCACGGGGGGGCTCCTACGAGCAGTACTTC.

The chain has TRBV7-9 and TRBJ1-1, with a weak D call TRBD1 (6 bases). Trimming stripped 8 bases from V and 7 bases from J, with 23 bases between. Germline CDR1 SEHNR, CDR2 FQNEAQ (reference sequence). This CDR3 region has 15 residues. The CDR3 coding sequence is TGTGCCAGCGGTTCGGGAGGGGGATTACGTAGTGAAGCTTTCTTT. Its protein is CASGSGGGLRSEAFF.

DNA of the CDR3: TGTGCCAGTAGTCCGCAGGGAGGGAGCTACGAGCAGTACTTC. Its protein is CASSPQGGSYEQYF. The chain is built from TRBV19 and TRBJ2-7, with TRBD2 identical over 7 bases. This CDR3 is 14 amino acids long. The germline gives CDR1 LNHDA, CDR2 SQIVND (reference sequence). V lost 5 bases to trimming and J lost 3 bases; unmatched junction nucleotides: 7.

This sequence joins TRBV2 and TRBJ2-2, with 11 bases matching TRBD1. V lost 4 bases and J lost 4; bases outside the gene matches: 5. The CDR3 totals 16 residues. The germline CDR1 and CDR2 sequences are SNHLY and FYNNEI. Written as DNA, the CDR3 is TGTGCCAGCAGTGGAGGGGGACAGGGGGGCACCGGGGAGCTGTTTTTT. Its protein product is CASSGGGQGGTGELFF.

The chain links TRBV9 to TRBJ2-3; 10 positions agree with TRBD1. Germline CDR1 reads SGDLS; CDR2 reads YYNGEE. This CDR3 has 15 amino acids. The ends lost 3 bases at V and 1 base at J; junction bases unmatched: 2. The chain's CDR3 is CASSGGTGGTDTQYF. The CDR3 DNA is TGTGCCAGCAGCGGAGGGACAGGGGGCACAGATACGCAGTATTTT.

The rearrangement links TRBV9 to TRBJ2-2; 9 bases agree with TRBD1. CDR1 and CDR2 (germline): SGDLS, YYNGEE. The junction had 16 bases not matched to a gene; V was cut back by 4 bases and J by 9 bases. This CDR3 is built from 17 residues. CDR3 in DNA: TGTGCCAGCAGCCCCCGGACAGGGGAGACTCTAGCCTGGGAGCTGTTTTTT. Amino acids: CASSPRTGETLAWELFF.

This clone has only a few counts. V is TRBV9 and J is TRBJ2-7, with D possibly being TRBD1 (7 bases). The germline CDR1 and CDR2 sequences are SGDLS and YYNGEE. Trimming shortened V by 3 bases and J by 2 bases, and 18 bases separated the two germline ends. This CDR3 contains 16 residues. CDR3 amino acids: CASSERGGGPTYEQYF. The CDR3 nucleotides read TGTGCCAGCAGCGAGAGAGGAGGGGGCCCCACCTACGAGCAGTACTTC.

The V and J genes are TRBV7-8 and TRBJ1-2; maybe TRBD1 (5 bases). CDR1 SGHVS and CDR2 FQNEAQ come from the germline V gene. The CDR3 covers 16 residues. The V gene lost 1 base and the J gene lost 0 bases, with 12 bases spanning the gap. Here the CDR3 DNA reads TGTGCCAGCAGCTTAGTTGGGGGGACTTCTAACTATGGCTACACCTTC. It is translated as CASSLVGGTSNYGYTF.

The rearrangement links TRBV7-2 to TRBJ2-2, with D perhaps matching TRBD2 (5 bases). This CDR3 contains 15 residues. CDR1 and CDR2 from the germline V gene are SGHTA and FQGNSA. V lost 1 base to trimming and J lost 3 bases, with 9 bases between them. The CDR3 DNA follows: TGTGCCAGCAGCTTAGAGGTAGCGTACACCGGGGAGCTGTTTTTT. Protein product: CASSLEVAYTGELFF.

The genes are TRBV11-1 and TRBJ1-3; possible D gene TRBD1, 5 bases. The CDR3 is 16 amino acids. Trimming left V 4 bases short and J 1 base short, with 14 bases between. Germline V gene lookup returns CDR1 SGHAT and CDR2 FQDESV (reference sequence). The CDR3 DNA sequence: TGTGCCAGCAGCTCATCAGGGATACGGTCTGGAAACACCATATATTTT. This gives the protein CASSSSGIRSGNTIYF.

The chain is built from TRBV7-6 and TRBJ2-1; TRBD2 matches at 10 bases. CDR3 length: 15 amino acids. The V gene end was trimmed by 3 bases and the J gene end by 7 bases; junction bases not matched to a gene: 6. Per germline, CDR1 SGHVS and CDR2 FNYEAQ. In nucleotides, the CDR3 is TGTGCCAGCAGCTTCCTCGATAGCGGGGGGAATGAGCAGTTCTTC. Encoded protein: CASSFLDSGGNEQFF.

The chain employs TRBV15 and TRBJ2-6; the match to TRBD1 covers 9 bases. CDR3 size: 18 residues. Losses at the gene ends were 3 bases for V and 1 base for J; bases not matched to a gene: 7. In germline, CDR1 is LNHNV, CDR2 YYDKDF (reference sequence). CDR3 residues: CATSRDGQGISGANVLTF. CDR3 bases: TGTGCCACCAGCAGGGACGGACAGGGGATTTCTGGGGCCAACGTCCTGACTTTC.

The rearrangement joins TRBV28 to TRBJ2-7; D might be TRBD1 (5 bases). Trimming removed 5 bases at V and 2 bases at J, with 10 bases between. Germline V gene data show CDR1 as MDHEN and CDR2 as SYDVKM. The CDR3 contains 13 residues. Here the CDR3 DNA reads TGTGCCAGCAGTCTGACAGACGCCTACGAGCAGTACTTC. This sequence encodes CASSLTDAYEQYF.

V usage is TRBV5-4 and J usage is TRBJ2-5; 8 bases match TRBD2. Germline CDR1 is SGHNT and CDR2 is YYREEE (reference sequence). Trimming cost V 4 bases and J 1 base; bases outside gene matches: 6. CDR3 length: 15 residues. This chain's CDR3 is CASSPRTSGQETQYF. CDR3 nucleotide sequence: TGTGCCAGCAGCCCGCGAACTAGCGGCCAAGAGACCCAGTACTTC.

The chain links TRBV11-2 to TRBJ2-1; TRBD2 matches 11 bases. CDR3 length: 16 residues. J lost 4 bases, V lost 6 bases, and 8 bases had no gene match. Germline CDR1 reads SGHAT; CDR2 reads FQNNGV. The CDR3 is CASRRPGLAVYNEQFF. The CDR3 nucleotides are TGTGCCAGCAGAAGACCGGGACTAGCGGTTTACAATGAGCAGTTCTTC.

The chain carries TRBV5-6 and TRBJ2-1; D possibly corresponds to TRBD2 (6 bases). The CDR3 has 15 residues. The V end was cut by 1 base, the J end by 1 base, with 9 bases between. Germline-derived CDR1 and CDR2 are SGHDT and YYEEEE. CDR3 DNA: TGTGCCAGCAGCTTGATAGGGAGGTCCTACAATGAGCAGTTCTTC. The encoded protein is CASSLIGRSYNEQFF.

The rearrangement joins TRBV7-9 to TRBJ2-7; a possible D gene is TRBD1 (5 bases). Germline values: CDR1 SEHNR, CDR2 FQNEAQ (reference sequence). V dropped 2 bases and J dropped 3 bases, with 11 bases sitting between them. The CDR3 runs to 14 residues. CDR3 sequence reads: CASSLMGPDYEQYF. For the CDR3, the DNA is TGTGCCAGCAGCTTAATGGGGCCAGACTACGAGCAGTACTTC.

The J gene is TRBJ1-3, the V gene TRBV4-3; TRBD1 might be the D (5 bases). In germline, CDR1 is LGHNA, CDR2 YSLEER. The CDR3 spans 16 residues. V dropped 0 bases and J dropped 0 bases, with 9 bases sitting between them. CDR3 protein: CASSQDTGHSGNTIYF. In DNA form, the CDR3 reads TGCGCCAGCAGCCAAGATACAGGACACTCTGGAAACACCATATATTTT.

The chain couples TRBV15 to TRBJ2-3; the match to TRBD2 covers 8 bases. V lost 3 bases to trimming and J lost 7 bases; unmatched junction nucleotides: 12. Looked up from germline, CDR1 is LNHNV and CDR2 is YYDKDF (reference sequence). CDR3 size: 16 residues. DNA for the CDR3: TGTGCCACCAGCAGCCTGGGCCCCGGGGGGGGTAATACGCAGTATTTT. Its protein is CATSSLGPGGGNTQYF.

The chain joins TRBV6-6 to TRBJ1-2; 7 bases map to TRBD1. This CDR3 is 13 amino acids long. The germline gives CDR1 MNHNY, CDR2 SVGAGI (reference sequence). V gave up 6 bases and J gave up 8 bases; unmatched junction bases: 9. CDR3 DNA: TGTGCCAGCAGCAGAGACAGGGAAGGCGGCTACACCTTC. Translated: CASSRDREGGYTF.

Written as DNA, the CDR3 is TGTGCCAGCAGTTACAGAGGGAATGAAAAACTGTTTTTT. It yields the protein CASSYRGNEKLFF. This chain connects TRBV6-5 to TRBJ1-4; no firm D call. In germline, CDR1 is MNHEY, CDR2 SVGAGI. V was trimmed by 2 bases and J by 5 bases, leaving 6 bases between them. This CDR3 is built from 13 residues.

The genes are TRBV7-9 and TRBJ2-1, with D possibly being TRBD2 (6 bases). CDR1 and CDR2 from the germline V gene are SEHNR and FQNEAQ (reference sequence). This CDR3 spans 17 amino acids. Trimming cost V 4 bases and J 4 bases, with 20 bases left between them. CDR3 residues: CASSSSLAGTNYNEQFF. The CDR3 DNA follows: TGTGCCAGCAGCTCCTCACTAGCCGGGACCAATTACAATGAGCAGTTCTTC.

The rearrangement uses TRBV2 and TRBJ2-5; maybe TRBD1 (6 bases). The CDR3 sequence is 13 residues long. Germline CDR1 and CDR2: SNHLY and FYNNEI. V was shortened by 4 bases and J by 3 bases, with 9 bases between the two germline ends. CDR3 protein: CASSGTEKETQYF. The CDR3 bases are TGTGCCAGCAGTGGGACAGAGAAAGAGACCCAGTACTTC.

The V gene is TRBV11-2, the J gene TRBJ2-5, with 8 bases matching TRBD2. The CDR3 is 16 residues long. The trim removed 2 bases at V and 2 bases at J, leaving 7 bases unmatched. Germline CDR1 and CDR2: SGHAT and FQNNGV. In DNA, the CDR3 is TGTGCCAGCAGCTTAACGGGGGGGCCGGGGCAAGAGACCCAGTACTTC. Translated: CASSLTGGPGQETQYF.

This sequence joins TRBV10-3 and TRBJ2-5, with D maybe TRBD2 (6 bases). Germline V CDR1 and CDR2: ENHRY, SYGVKD. The CDR3 is 14 amino acids. V lost 6 bases and J 3 bases, leaving 14 bases between the germline ends. The CDR3 DNA sequence: TGTGCCATCAGCTTCGGGGGAACCAAAGAGACCCAGTACTTC. It specifies CAISFGGTKETQYF.